These T cell receptor beta chains were read from a single sample in a study of vaccination effects on CD4 cells after COVID-19. These TCRs' antigens remain unknown. Some clones are missing from TCRdb's copy, which holds only in-frame ones; the method was immunoSEQ multiplex PCR. The sample lists about 27,000 clones; roughly 68% were seen once. The input for sequencing was CD4+ T cells from PBMCs cultured with HCoV-NL63 spike peptides, taken before COVID-19 vaccination. These receptors were obtained from a human donor who received a COVID-19 vaccine. CDR3s leave out the opening cysteine and the closing phenylalanine or tryptophan.

cdr3_aa	v_call	j_call	cdr3_length
ASSSEADRRKNTEAF	TRBV5-6	TRBJ1-1	15
ASSQGSGGPTGELF	TRBV3-1/TRBV3-2	TRBJ2-2	14
ASSLGDEQY	TRBV5-1	TRBJ2-7	9
ATRQGAGNSPLH	TRBV19	TRBJ1-6	12
ASRLSGQFGEQY	TRBV6-5	TRBJ2-7	12
ASSRTSGSYEQY	TRBV4-2	TRBJ2-7	12
ASSNDVDTQY	TRBV6-2/TRBV6-3	TRBJ2-3	10
ASSVGQGGSPLH	TRBV9	TRBJ1-6	12
SVLQGQGGYT	TRBV29-1	TRBJ1-2	10
ATSDSGSRQY	TRBV24-1	TRBJ2-7	10
ASTPGLGGELF	TRBV6-2/TRBV6-3	TRBJ2-2	11
AWSDPDRGGTEAF	TRBV30	TRBJ1-1	13
ASSLGGQGENEQY	TRBV28	TRBJ2-7	13
ASSEGTGSYQPQH	TRBV5-1	TRBJ1-5	13
ASSPDISYNEQF	TRBV28	TRBJ2-1	12
ASSLMGGGTGSPHEQF	TRBV7-3	TRBJ2-1	16
ATSDRGRGNSNTQY	TRBV24-1	TRBJ2-3	14
SVRQGNSPLH	TRBV29-1	TRBJ1-6	10
ASSLGLKRYTQY	TRBV13	TRBJ2-3	12
ASSQYQTSGRGNIQY	TRBV5-4	TRBJ2-4	15
SVVGGGLAFVPV	TRBV29-1	TRBJ2-1	12
ASSVTSGGARTDTQY	TRBV9	TRBJ2-3	15
ASSQANYGYT	TRBV4-1	TRBJ1-2	10
ASSQDIARSYGYT	TRBV4-3	TRBJ1-2	13
AWSVKGGYGYT	TRBV30	TRBJ1-2	11
ASSQIGVRQPQH	TRBV4-1	TRBJ1-5	12
ASSVQGGTEAF	TRBV19	TRBJ1-1	11
ASTLDRGSSPLH	TRBV2	TRBJ1-6	12
ASSTPGGAYEQY	TRBV6-5	TRBJ2-7	12
ASRRAVETQY	TRBV2	TRBJ2-5	10
ASSLGGSRNTGELF	TRBV6-5	TRBJ2-2	14
ASSQEGGRGYT	TRBV11-3	TRBJ1-2	11
ATSRDPAQPQH	TRBV15	TRBJ1-5	11
ASTLRQGIDQPQH	TRBV19	TRBJ1-5	13
ASSQISGPSSYNEQF	TRBV3-1/TRBV3-2	TRBJ2-1	15
ASSQGQVVGYEQY	TRBV4-1	TRBJ2-7	13
ASVGGSNTEAF	TRBV12-5	TRBJ1-1	11
SVNRVLNTEAF	TRBV29-1	TRBJ1-1	11
ASGLELGNSPLH	TRBV12-5	TRBJ1-6	12
ASSLGALAGNEQY	TRBV13	TRBJ2-7	13
ASSPSPDSYNEQF	TRBV11-2	TRBJ2-1	13
ASSLPLYRGQGGYT	TRBV28	TRBJ1-2	14
SVGGGLAGRYNEQF	TRBV29-1	TRBJ2-1	14
ASSVRESSYNSPLH	TRBV9	TRBJ1-6	14
ASSSEGRTEAF	TRBV19	TRBJ1-1	11
ASSLGSGLVDEQF	TRBV5-1	TRBJ2-1	13
ASSLAPQGTIY	TRBV5-6	TRBJ1-3	11
AWSRGQGTDTQY	TRBV30	TRBJ2-3	12
ASSHRGQGYT	TRBV3-1/TRBV3-2	TRBJ1-2	10
ASSPSLAANEQF	TRBV5-4	TRBJ2-1	12